The present T cell receptor beta chain was sequenced within a study of cytomegalovirus exposure and HLA in healthy donors. The PCR made use of 60 Vbeta and 13 Jbeta primers. Original processing notes: In a later analysis, around 11 million of some 80 million unique beta chains occurred in at least two donors. Produced via immunoSEQ multiplex PCR; TCRdb's table is partial and in-frame only. The DNA gave D and trimming, while V, J and clone size come from that table. The sample has roughly 180,000 clones, about 79% seen once. V was trimmed by 1 base and J by 2 bases, leaving 9 bases between them. In germline, CDR1 is SGHTA, CDR2 FQGNSA. CDR3 length equals 15 residues.

This receptor was identified in a female donor in good health and CMV-seronegative. Sequenced sample: PBMCs. The chain uses TRBV7-2 and TRBJ1-3; D possibly corresponds to TRBD1 (5 bases). This chain's CDR3 is CASSLGGIPGNTIYF. The CDR3 DNA reads TGTGCCAGCAGCTTAGGGGGCATTCCTGGAAACACCATATATTTT.